Following are 5 T cell receptor beta chains from one sample sequenced in a study of blood T cells in healthy people across ages. Then a second PCR, running about 7 to 11 cycles, was carried out with a sample-barcoded 5' primer and a J-beta primer mix. Each CDR3 protein is one row after TCRdb ran MiXCR on the 5' RACE reads. The data contain approximately 690,000 distinct CDR3 sequences, 40% to 45% of them seen just once; the ten biggest clones take up about 30%. Sequencing was done on a sample of blood. These receptors all come from a man older than 75 in good health.

The chain links TRBV7-2 to TRBJ2-1; D could derive from TRBD1 or TRBD2 (5 bases each). This CDR3 is built from 18 residues. V was cut by 1 base and J by 4 bases, with 20 bases left in between. In germline, CDR1 is SGHTA, CDR2 FQGNSA. CDR3 sequence: CASSLDVGTPLLYNEQFF. The CDR3 nucleotides read TGTGCCAGCAGCTTAGATGTGGGGACCCCACTACTATACAATGAGCAGTTCTTC. The full variable domain, its missing parts supplied by reference TRBV7-2 and TRBJ2-1, is GAGVSQSPSNKVTEKGKDVELRCDPISGHTALYWYRQSLGQGLEFLIYFQGNSAPDKSGLPSDRFSAERTGGSVSTLTIQRTQQEDSAVYLCASSLDVGTPLLYNEQFFGPGTRLTVL.

This sequence joins TRBV19 and TRBJ1-2; tentatively, D is TRBD1 (6 bases). The CDR3 is 15 amino acids. V dropped 5 bases and J dropped 4 bases, with 17 bases sitting between them. CDR1 is LNHDA, CDR2 SQIVND, per germline (reference sequence). The CDR3 DNA is TGTGCCAGTAGTCTCCGACAGGCGGACCTCTATGGCTACACCTTC. As protein: CASSLRQADLYGYTF.

In its sample, this clonotype was seen many times. J is TRBJ2-7 and V is TRBV20-1, with D uncertain. The ends were cut back, 3 bases at V and 6 bases at J, with 9 bases in the middle. CDR1 is DFQATT and CDR2 is SNEGSKA in the germline V gene (reference sequence). The length of the CDR3 is 11 residues. This CDR3 is CSASREIEQYF. In DNA, the CDR3 is TGCAGTGCTAGTAGGGAAATCGAGCAGTACTTC.

Many counts were recorded for this clonotype. V and J are TRBV29-1 and TRBJ2-3, with D maybe TRBD2 (6 bases). V dropped 3 bases and J dropped 1 base, with 14 bases sitting between them. Germline V gene lookup returns CDR1 SQVTM and CDR2 ANQGSEA. The CDR3 extends over 15 amino acids. Here the CDR3 DNA reads TGCAGCGTTGAGGCTAGCGATCTTCGCACAGATACGCAGTATTTT. It translates to CSVEASDLRTDTQYF.

The rearrangement links TRBV5-5 to TRBJ2-3; D is ambiguous. The CDR3 loop spans 13 amino acids. CDR1 is SGHKS, CDR2 YYEKEE, per germline (reference sequence). V lost 4 bases and J lost 3, with 9 bases in between. CDR3 coding DNA: TGTGCCAGCAGCATTAGTGGGACAGATACGCAGTATTTT. Translated, it gives CASSISGTDTQYF.